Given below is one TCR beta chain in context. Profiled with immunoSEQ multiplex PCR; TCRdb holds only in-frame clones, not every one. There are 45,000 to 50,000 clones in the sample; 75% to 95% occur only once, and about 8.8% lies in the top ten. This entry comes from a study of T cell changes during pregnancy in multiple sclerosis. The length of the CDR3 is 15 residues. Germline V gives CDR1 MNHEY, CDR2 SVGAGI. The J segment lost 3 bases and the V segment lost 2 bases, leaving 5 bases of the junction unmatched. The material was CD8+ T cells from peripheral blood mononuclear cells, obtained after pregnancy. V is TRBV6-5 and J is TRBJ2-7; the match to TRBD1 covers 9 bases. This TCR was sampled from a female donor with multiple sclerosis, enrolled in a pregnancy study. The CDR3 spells CASSYGGTGFYEQYF. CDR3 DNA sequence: TGTGCCAGCAGTTACGGCGGGACAGGGTTCTACGAGCAGTACTTC.